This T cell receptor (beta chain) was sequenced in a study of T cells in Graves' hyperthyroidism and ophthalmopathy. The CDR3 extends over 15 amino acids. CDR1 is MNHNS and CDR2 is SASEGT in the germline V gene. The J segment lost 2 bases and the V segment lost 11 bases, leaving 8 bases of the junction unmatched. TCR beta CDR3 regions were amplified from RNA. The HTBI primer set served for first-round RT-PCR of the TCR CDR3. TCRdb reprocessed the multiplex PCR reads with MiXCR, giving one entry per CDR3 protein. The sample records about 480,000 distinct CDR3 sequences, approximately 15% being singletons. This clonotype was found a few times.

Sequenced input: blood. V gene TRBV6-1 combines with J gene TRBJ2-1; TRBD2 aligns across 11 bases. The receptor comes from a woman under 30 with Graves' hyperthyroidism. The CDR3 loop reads CALTALAGAYNEQFF. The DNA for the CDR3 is TGTGCCTTAACCGCACTAGCGGGAGCCTACAATGAGCAGTTCTTC.